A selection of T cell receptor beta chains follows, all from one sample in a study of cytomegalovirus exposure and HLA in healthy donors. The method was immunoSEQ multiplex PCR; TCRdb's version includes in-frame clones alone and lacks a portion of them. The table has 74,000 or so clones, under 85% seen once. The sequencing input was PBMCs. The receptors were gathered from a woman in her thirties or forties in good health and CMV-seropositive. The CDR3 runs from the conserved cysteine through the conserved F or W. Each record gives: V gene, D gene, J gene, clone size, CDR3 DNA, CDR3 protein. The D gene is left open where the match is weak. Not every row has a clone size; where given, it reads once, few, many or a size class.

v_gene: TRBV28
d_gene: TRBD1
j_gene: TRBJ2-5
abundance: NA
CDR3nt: TGTGCCAGCAGTTTAGCCGGACAGGGGACCGTTGGGGGTACCCAGTACTTC
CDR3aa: CASSLAGQGTVGGTQYF

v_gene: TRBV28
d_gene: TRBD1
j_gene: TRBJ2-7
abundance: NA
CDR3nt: TGTGCCAGCAGTTCCAAACAGGGGAGAACTTCCTACGAGCAGTACTTC
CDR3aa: CASSSKQGRTSYEQYF

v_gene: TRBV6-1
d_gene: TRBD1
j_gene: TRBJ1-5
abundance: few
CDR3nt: TGTGCCAGCAGTGGGACAGGGAATGAGCATCAGCCCCAGCATTTT
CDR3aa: CASSGTGNEHQPQHF

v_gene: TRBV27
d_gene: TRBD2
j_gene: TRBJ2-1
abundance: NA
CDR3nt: TGTGCCAGCACCCGCTACCTCGCGACTAGCGGGGGGCCCAGCTCCTACAATGAGCAGTTCTTC
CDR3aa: CASTRYLATSGGPSSYNEQFF

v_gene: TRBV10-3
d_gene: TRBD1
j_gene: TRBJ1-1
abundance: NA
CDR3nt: TGTGCCATCAGTCCCAGGGGGGAGAACACTGAAGCTTTCTTT
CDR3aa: CAISPRGENTEAFF

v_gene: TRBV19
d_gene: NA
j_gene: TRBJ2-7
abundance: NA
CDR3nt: TGTGCCAGTAAGATTAGTAGGGGTTCCTACGAGCAGTACTTC
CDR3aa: CASKISRGSYEQYF

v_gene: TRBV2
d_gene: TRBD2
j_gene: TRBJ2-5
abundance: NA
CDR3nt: TGTGCCAGCAGCGCTCAGCGGGGGGGGTTGGGGGAGACCCAGTACTTC
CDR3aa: CASSAQRGGLGETQYF

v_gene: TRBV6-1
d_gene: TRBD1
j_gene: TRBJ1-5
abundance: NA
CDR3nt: TGTGCCAGCGGACAGGGTGGGAGCAATCAGCCCCAGCATTTT
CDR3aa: CASGQGGSNQPQHF

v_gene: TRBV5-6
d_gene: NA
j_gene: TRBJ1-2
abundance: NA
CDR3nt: TGTGCCAGCAGCTTGGATGTAGGGGTTAACTATGGCTACACCTTC
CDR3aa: CASSLDVGVNYGYTF

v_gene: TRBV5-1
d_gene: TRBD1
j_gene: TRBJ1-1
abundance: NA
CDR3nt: TGCGCCAGCTCCGGACGGACAGGACGTGGGAACACTGAAGCTTTCTTT
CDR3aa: CASSGRTGRGNTEAFF

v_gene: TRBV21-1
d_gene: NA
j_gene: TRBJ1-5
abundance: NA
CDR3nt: TGTGCGTTCGGAGGGAAGGGGTTAAGCAATCAGCCCCAGCATTTT
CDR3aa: CAFGGKGLSNQPQHF

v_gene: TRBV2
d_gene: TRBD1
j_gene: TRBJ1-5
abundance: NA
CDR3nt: TGTGCCAGCAGGGGACAGGGAAATCAGCCCCAGCATTTT
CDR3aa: CASRGQGNQPQHF

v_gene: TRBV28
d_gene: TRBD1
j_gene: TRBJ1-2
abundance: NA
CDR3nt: TGTGCCAGCAGTACTACAGGGGGTAGCTCCCCCGGTCGGTATGGCTACACCTTC
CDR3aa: CASSTTGGSSPGRYGYTF

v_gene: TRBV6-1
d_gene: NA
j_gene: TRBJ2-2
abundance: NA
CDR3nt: TGTGCCAGCAGTGGCCCGGGGACCGGGGAGCTGTTTTTT
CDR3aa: CASSGPGTGELFF

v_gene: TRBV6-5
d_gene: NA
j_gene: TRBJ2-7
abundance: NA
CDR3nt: TGTGCCAGCAGTTACGGGAGGATCCCTGGGGAGCAGTACTTC
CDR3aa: CASSYGRIPGEQYF

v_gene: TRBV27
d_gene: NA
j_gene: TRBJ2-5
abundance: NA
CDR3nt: TGTGCCAGCAGTTTATATTCCGCAGGGGCCCAGTACTTC
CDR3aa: CASSLYSAGAQYF

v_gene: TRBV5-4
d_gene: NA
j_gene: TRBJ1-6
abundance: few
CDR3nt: TGTGCCAGCAGCCCGCCGGGTGGGGGCAATTCACCCCTCCACTTT
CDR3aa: CASSPPGGGNSPLHF

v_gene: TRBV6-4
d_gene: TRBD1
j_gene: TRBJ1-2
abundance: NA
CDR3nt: TGTGCCAGCCGAGGGACAGGTGCGAACTATGGCTACACCTTC
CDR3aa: CASRGTGANYGYTF

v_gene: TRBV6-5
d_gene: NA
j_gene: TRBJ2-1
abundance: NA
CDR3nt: TGTGCCAGCAGATTCAGTGAATTCTCCTACAATGAGCAGTTCTTC
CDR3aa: CASRFSEFSYNEQFF

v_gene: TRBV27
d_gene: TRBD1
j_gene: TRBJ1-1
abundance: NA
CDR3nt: TGTGCCAGCAGCCAATCGACAGGGGGCAACACTGAAGCTTTCTTT
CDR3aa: CASSQSTGGNTEAFF

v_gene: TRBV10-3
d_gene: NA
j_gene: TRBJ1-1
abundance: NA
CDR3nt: TGTGCCATCAGTGACTCCCCCGCAGGGAAGAACACTGAAGCTTTCTTT
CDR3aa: CAISDSPAGKNTEAFF

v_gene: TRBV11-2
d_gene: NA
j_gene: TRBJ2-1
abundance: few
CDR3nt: TGTGCCAGCAGCTTGTCACGGGAGCAGTTCTTC
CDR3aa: CASSLSREQFF

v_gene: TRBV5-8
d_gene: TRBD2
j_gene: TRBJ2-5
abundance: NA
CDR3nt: TGTGCCAGCAGCCAAGGACTAGCGTTGGAGACCCAGTACTTC
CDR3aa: CASSQGLALETQYF

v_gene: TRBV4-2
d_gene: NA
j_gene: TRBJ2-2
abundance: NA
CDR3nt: TGTGCCAGCAGCCAAGATGTATCACAGGCGGTGCGAGGCACCGGGGAGCTGTTTTTT
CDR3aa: CASSQDVSQAVRGTGELFF

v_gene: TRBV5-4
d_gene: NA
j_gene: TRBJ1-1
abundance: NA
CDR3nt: TGTGCCAGCAACCCTGTGGGGGGGACTGAAGCTTTCTTT
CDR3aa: CASNPVGGTEAFF

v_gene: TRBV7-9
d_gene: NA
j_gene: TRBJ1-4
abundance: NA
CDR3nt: TGTGCCAGCAGCTTAACTGGACAGATACACAGAGATGAAAAACTGTTTTTT
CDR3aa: CASSLTGQIHRDEKLFF

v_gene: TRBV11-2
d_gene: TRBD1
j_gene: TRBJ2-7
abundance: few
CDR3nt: TGTGCCAGCAGCTTGGCCACGGGACAGTACGAGCAGTACTTC
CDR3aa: CASSLATGQYEQYF

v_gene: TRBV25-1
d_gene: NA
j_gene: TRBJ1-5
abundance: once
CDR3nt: TGTGCCAGCAGTGACAGGTCTAATCAGCCCCAGCATTTT
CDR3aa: CASSDRSNQPQHF

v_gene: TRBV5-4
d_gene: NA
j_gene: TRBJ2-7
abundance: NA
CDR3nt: TGTGCCAGCAGCCCGGGACTGGGATCCTACGAGCAGTACTTC
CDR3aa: CASSPGLGSYEQYF

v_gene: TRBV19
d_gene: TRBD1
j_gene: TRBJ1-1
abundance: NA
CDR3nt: TGTGCCAGTAGTGATCCCAGGGGGGTGAACACTGAAGCTTTCTTT
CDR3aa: CASSDPRGVNTEAFF

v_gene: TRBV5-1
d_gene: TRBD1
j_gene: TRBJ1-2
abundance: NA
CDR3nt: TGCGCCAGCAGCTTGGAGGGACAGGGGGCGTGGGGCTACACCTTC
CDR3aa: CASSLEGQGAWGYTF

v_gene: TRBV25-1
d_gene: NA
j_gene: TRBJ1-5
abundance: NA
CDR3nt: TGTGCCAGCAGTGTCGGGTCTGGCAATCAGCCCCAGCATTTT
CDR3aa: CASSVGSGNQPQHF

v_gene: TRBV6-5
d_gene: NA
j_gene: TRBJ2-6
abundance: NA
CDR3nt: TGTGCCAGCAGTTCTGAAGGGACTTCCGGGGCCAACGTCCTGACTTTC
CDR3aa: CASSSEGTSGANVLTF

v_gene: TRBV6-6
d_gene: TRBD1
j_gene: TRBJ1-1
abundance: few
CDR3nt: TGTGCCAGCAAATTATCCATGGCAGGGGGCTACACTGAAGCTTTCTTT
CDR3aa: CASKLSMAGGYTEAFF

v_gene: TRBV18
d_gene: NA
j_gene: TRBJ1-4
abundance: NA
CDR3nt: TGTGCCAGCTCACGTACTGATTGGTCAGGAGGTGAAAAACTGTTTTTT
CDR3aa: CASSRTDWSGGEKLFF

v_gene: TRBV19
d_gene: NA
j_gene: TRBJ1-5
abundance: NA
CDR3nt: TGTGCCAGTACGAGACAGGAGGCCGGTAATCAGCCCCAGCATTTT
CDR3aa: CASTRQEAGNQPQHF

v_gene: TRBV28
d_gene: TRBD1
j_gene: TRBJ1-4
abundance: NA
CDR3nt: TGTGCCAGCAGTTACGGGACAGGGGGCGTAGGAGAAAAACTGTTTTTT
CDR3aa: CASSYGTGGVGEKLFF

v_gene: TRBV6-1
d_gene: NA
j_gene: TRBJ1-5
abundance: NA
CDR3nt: TGTGCCAGCAGTGAAGCGAGGAGGGGTCAGCCCCAGCATTTT
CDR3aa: CASSEARRGQPQHF

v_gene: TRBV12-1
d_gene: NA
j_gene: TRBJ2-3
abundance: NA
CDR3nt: TGTGCCAGCAGCTTTGTGGTAGTCATAGATACGCAGTATTTT
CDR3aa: CASSFVVVIDTQYF

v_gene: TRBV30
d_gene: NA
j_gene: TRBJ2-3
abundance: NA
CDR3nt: TGTGCCTGGAGTCGTACAGATACGCAGTATTTT
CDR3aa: CAWSRTDTQYF